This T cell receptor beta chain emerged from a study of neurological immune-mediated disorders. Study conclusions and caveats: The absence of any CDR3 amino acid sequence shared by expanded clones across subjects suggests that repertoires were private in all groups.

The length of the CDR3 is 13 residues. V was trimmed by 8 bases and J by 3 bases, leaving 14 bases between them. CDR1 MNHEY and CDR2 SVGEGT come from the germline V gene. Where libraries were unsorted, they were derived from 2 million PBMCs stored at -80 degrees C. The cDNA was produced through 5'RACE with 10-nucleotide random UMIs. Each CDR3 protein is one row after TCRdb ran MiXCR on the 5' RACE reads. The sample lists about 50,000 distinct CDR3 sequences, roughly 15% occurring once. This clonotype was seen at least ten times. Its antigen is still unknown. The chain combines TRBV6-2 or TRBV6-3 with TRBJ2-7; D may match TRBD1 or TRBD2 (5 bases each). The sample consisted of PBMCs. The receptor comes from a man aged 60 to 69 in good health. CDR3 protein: CASLGTGGYEQYF. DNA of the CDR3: TGTGCCAGCCTCGGGACGGGCGGCTACGAGCAGTACTTC.